This entry describes one T cell receptor beta chain. Some clones are missing from TCRdb's copy, which holds only in-frame ones; the method was immunoSEQ multiplex PCR. The table lists approximately 5,000 clones, approximately 9.9% of them singletons. The CDR3 covers 13 residues. Deletions cut 7 bases from V and 11 bases from J, with 17 bases between. Germline values: CDR1 MRHNA, CDR2 SNTAGT. The sample belongs to a study of tumour-infiltrating T cells in Burkitt lymphoma. Turning to the study itself: Overall and progression-free survival were predicted by productive clonality.

This chain connects TRBV6-4 to TRBJ1-4, with D tentatively TRBD1 (5 bases). The sequence derives from a human donor with diffuse large B-cell lymphoma. Sequences were obtained from tumor tissue. The CDR3 nucleotides read TGTGCCAGCATCAATTCAGACGAGGGGAAACTGTTTTTT. Amino acids: CASINSDEGKLFF.